The TCR beta chain under discussion was sequenced for a study of T cell changes during pregnancy in multiple sclerosis. Per the germline V gene, CDR1 is SGHRS and CDR2 is YFSETQ. This CDR3 contains 14 residues. V was shortened by 0 bases and J by 3 bases, with 9 bases between the two germline ends. Method: immunoSEQ multiplex PCR; TCRdb's copy keeps in-frame clones and lacks some. The table shows some 100,000 clones, with around 94% occurring only once. This clone was counted a few times. The TCR sequence derives from a female donor with multiple sclerosis, enrolled in a pregnancy study. V is TRBV5-1 and J is TRBJ1-1, with D possibly TRBD1 on 5 matching bases. Specimen: peripheral blood, collected in the second trimester of pregnancy. The CDR3 bases are TGCGCCAGCAGCTTGGAGGCAGGGCACACTGAAGCTTTCTTT. Amino acid sequence: CASSLEAGHTEAFF.